This T cell receptor beta chain derives from a study of cytomegalovirus exposure and HLA in healthy donors (TCRdb year 2017). In terms of the full investigation: According to an earlier analysis of 587 of the donors, roughly 180 million T cells yielded some 120 million unique TCR beta sequences and 250 to 350 Gb of sequence data. Approximately 310 gigabases of sequencing data and approximately 85 million unique TCR sequences were included in an early release covering around 600 HLA-typed donors. The genetic ancestry cluster associated with self-reported Caucasian donors included about four fifths of the approximately 410 genotyped donors. The study was designed to test whether signatures of past pathogen exposure could be identified by cataloging public T cell receptors. Using immunosequencing, the study profiled T cell repertoires from some 670 subjects and related those repertoires to cytomegalovirus serostatus. A separate validation cohort of over 95 different subjects was used in addition to the roughly 700-subject first cohort. To predict cytomegalovirus infection status, the study combined high-throughput TCR immunosequencing, statistical association of individual TCRs with disease status, and machine learning. A later analysis re-examined previously published TCR beta repertoires from 600 to 700 donors and added high-resolution HLA genotyping to investigate patterns of TCR occurrence. In the later analysis, no new phenotypic data were used to find candidate immune exposures; instead, reliance was placed on TCR beta sequences and their occurrence across donors. An earlier analysis of approximately 500 of the donors applied high-throughput TCR beta sequencing to assess whether each TCR beta V gene segment acted as functional or pseudogenic. Alongside the repertoire data, information on donor age, sex, ethnicity and CMV serostatus was compiled. In a later genetic analysis, genome-wide SNP genotypes for about 55% of the roughly 700 donors were used, and that subset was treated as a discovery cohort. All discovery cohort repertoires had been generated using a single sequencing platform. Both class I and class II loci were covered by HLA typing, at four-digit resolution. The number of donors typed differed by locus, with roughly 620-630 for A, B, C, DRB1 and DQB1, roughly 520 for DQA1, 600 to 610 for DPA1, and around 430 for DPB1. Five DR-DQ haplotypes were treated as single units for association and clustering because of strong linkage in the cohort. Among some 410 genotyped donors of the cohort, an average of approximately 240,000 unique TCR beta nucleotide sequences was sequenced per donor, of which 15% to 20% were non-productive. Overall study outcomes, separate from this receptor: A further reported finding was that TCR beta sequences accurately predicted the HLA-A and HLA-B alleles for most subjects in the first cohort. Most TCR sequences were observed very rarely across donors, whereas some public TCRs were present in many individuals. In a later analysis, TCR association rates were found to vary across HLA loci, with the most associated TCRs seen for DRB1 alleles and the fewest for HLA-C alleles. A later analysis associated some 17,000 TCR beta sequences with specific HLA alleles at a false discovery rate of 0.05. Three of the identified cytomegalovirus-associated TCR beta chains were confirmed in vitro to be specific for cytomegalovirus antigens. Several of the top co-occurrence clusters appeared to be linked to parvovirus B19, influenza, CMV and Epstein-Barr virus, according to a later analysis. A later analysis found that HLA-associated TCR beta chains were more clonally expanded and had lower generation probabilities than equally common non-associated chains. In both the original and validation cohorts, the classifier was reported to diagnose cytomegalovirus status with high specificity and sensitivity. According to a later analysis, most CMV-associated TCR beta chains appeared to be HLA-restricted, and the HLA associations seemed to be driven largely by CMV exposure. A cluster of highly shared sequence variants was judged likely to be a technical artifact of the sequencing pipeline. In this cohort, only TCR beta chains were sequenced, and detectable features were limited by the absence of alpha or paired-chain data. When HLA alleles, especially DR and DQ, strongly co-occurred, TCR associations were difficult to assign to individual alleles. Correlated functional status among segregating V segments might reflect linkage disequilibrium, but an unknown experimental factor could not be ruled out. The authors suggested that the approach could potentially be generalized to other disease states and immunological phenotypes. In a later genetic analysis, a missense DCLRE1C variant was associated with V-gene and J-gene trimming of TCR beta chains, and the association was replicated in an independent cohort. Because HLA typing was missing for some donors at each locus, association tests included only the typed subset. The study gave a list of about 160 TCR beta chains associated with cytomegalovirus. Fewer than 20 rarely observed V segments, including chromosome 9 orphons, were excluded from the earlier analysis of several hundred of the donors because counts were too low. Compared with the approximately 700-donor mean, donors in an Asian-associated ancestry cluster had fewer N-insertions in productive TCRs, according to a later genetic analysis. Some IMGT-functional V segments, including TRBV6-2 and TRBV6-3, could not be told apart with the 87-base-pair reads, so those segments were excluded. Roughly uniform sequencing depth across donors was assumed in presence/absence analyses, although this assumption may not hold. Broadly in line with IMGT annotations, most TCR beta V segments showed up in productive rearrangements about 87% or about 30% of the time in an earlier analysis of around 550 of the donors. For the cohort, immune exposure information was limited to CMV serostatus.

CDR1 and CDR2, looked up from the germline V gene, are SGHTA and FQGNSA. Deletion took 4 bases off V and 4 bases off J, with a span of 9 bases between the germline ends. The CDR3 has 13 amino acids, counting the end cysteine and phenylalanine. The read is trimmed to its CDR3 DNA, 39 bases read in frame from base 1. On this clone: This clone's antigen is unknown. Nothing much larger sits one base from this clone, and base qualities are not available.

The library was built by means of the immunoSEQ multiplex PCR assay. For the multiplex PCR, a mixture combining 60 forward primers for TCR Vbeta segments and 13 reverse primers for TCR Jbeta segments was used. Amplification of the CDR3 region of rearranged TCR beta genes was performed with a multiplex PCR assay on genomic DNA. The amplified TCR beta libraries were sequenced on the Illumina HiSeq System as 87-base-pair reads. The study's own analysis went as follows. A later analysis tallied 80 million to 95 million unique TCR beta chains across the 666 repertoires, and some 10 million of those chains were shared by two or more donors. Raw reads were error-corrected and collapsed into unique sequences with a nearest-neighbor algorithm that merged closely related sequences to remove PCR and sequencing errors. CDR3 sequences were aligned to IMGT reference sequences to assign V, D and J gene segments. Each retained sequence needed at least a six-nucleotide match to both a V gene segment and a J gene segment. Rearrangements were classified as productive when the CDR3 lacked stop codons and remained in frame with V and J, and all other rearrangements were classified as non-productive. Following IMGT convention, CDR3 was defined as the stretch from the second conserved V-encoded cysteine to the conserved J-encoded phenylalanine. Sequences without an unambiguous match to a single V gene segment were excluded from the earlier analysis of 500 to 700 of the donors. In an earlier analysis of 450 to 750 of the donors, a V segment was called functional when productive rearrangements were above 56.7%, and segregating when the standard deviation between donors exceeded 5%. A statistical classification framework was built to diagnose cytomegalovirus status from the catalog of TCR beta chain sequences. A later analysis assigned V and J genes by comparing TCR nucleotide sequences with IMGT/GENE-DB human TR gene sequences. A later analysis assigned CDR3 sequences and most-parsimonious VDJ recombination scenarios with the TCRdist pipeline. In a later analysis, each TCR beta chain was defined by its CDR3 amino acid sequence together with its V-gene family, and reads lacking a unique V-gene family were excluded. As a way to deal with suspected cross-contamination and a sequencing artifact, a later analysis dropped 450 to 700 nucleotide sequences that were highly shared and had low generation probability. For each public chain, a later analysis derived a clonal expansion index from normalized ranks of inferred template counts within each repertoire. Generation probabilities in a later analysis came from a VDJ recombination model fitted to out-of-frame rearrangements, and those results were checked against IGoR. A later analysis scored TCR-TCR, TCR-HLA and TCR-CMV co-occurrence with hypergeometric tests, applying a repertoire-size bias correction to TCR pairs. False discovery rates were estimated in a later analysis by permuting HLA or CMV assignments 20 times. In a later analysis, co-occurring TCRs were grouped using DBSCAN, with TCRdist sequence similarity added in when clustering inside HLA-allele-positive subsets. Co-occurrence clustering excluded repertoires with fewer than 30,000 or more than 120,000 public chains, plus five with anomalous nucleotide sharing. TCRdb holds this immuneACCESS table with in-frame rearrangements only. Some clones are missing; in checked studies, unresolved V genes explain under half, and the rest has no known cause. The DNA gave D and trimming, while V, J and clone size come from that table. This sample has approximately 110,000 clones in its table, and 65% to 80% of those were observed once. The ten largest make up roughly 6% of the sample.

The cohort was made up of 500 to 800 healthy bone marrow donors. Cohort members were all nominally healthy when sampled, although unrecorded immune exposures were likely present. The donor tested CMV seronegative and was one of the 352 seronegative cohort members. A peripheral blood sample was collected from each donor, and TCR beta sequencing was performed on peripheral blood mononuclear cells. The Qiagen DNeasy Blood Extraction Kit was used to extract genomic DNA from the blood cell samples. The clonotype comes from a male donor in good health and CMV-seronegative. What was sequenced was PBMCs. The sequence is built from TRBV7-2 and TRBJ2-3; the D gene assignment is ambiguous. The nucleotide sequence is given as TGTGCCAGCAGCTCGACCCAGGCAGATACGCAGTATTTT. Translated, it gives CASSSTQADTQYF. Supplemented by the reference TRBV7-2 and TRBJ2-3 proteins around the CDR3, the complete variable domain is GAGVSQSPSNKVTEKGKDVELRCDPISGHTALYWYRQSLGQGLEFLIYFQGNSAPDKSGLPSDRFSAERTGGSVSTLTIQRTQQEDSAVYLCASSSTQADTQYFGPGTRLTVL.